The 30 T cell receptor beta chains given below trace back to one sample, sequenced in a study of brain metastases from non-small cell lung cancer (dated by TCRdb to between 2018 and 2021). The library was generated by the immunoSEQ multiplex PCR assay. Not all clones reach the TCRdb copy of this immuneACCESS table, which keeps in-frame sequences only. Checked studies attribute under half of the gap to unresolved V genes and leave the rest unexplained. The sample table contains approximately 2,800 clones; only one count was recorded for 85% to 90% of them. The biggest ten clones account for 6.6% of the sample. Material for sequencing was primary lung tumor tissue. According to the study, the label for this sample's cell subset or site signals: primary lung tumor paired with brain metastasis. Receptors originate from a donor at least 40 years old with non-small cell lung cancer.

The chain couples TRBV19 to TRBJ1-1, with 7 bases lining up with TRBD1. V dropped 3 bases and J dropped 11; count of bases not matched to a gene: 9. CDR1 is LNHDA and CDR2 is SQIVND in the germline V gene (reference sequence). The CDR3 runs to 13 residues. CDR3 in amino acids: CASSIAPDREAFF. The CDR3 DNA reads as TGTGCCAGTAGTATTGCCCCCGACAGGGAGGCTTTCTTT.

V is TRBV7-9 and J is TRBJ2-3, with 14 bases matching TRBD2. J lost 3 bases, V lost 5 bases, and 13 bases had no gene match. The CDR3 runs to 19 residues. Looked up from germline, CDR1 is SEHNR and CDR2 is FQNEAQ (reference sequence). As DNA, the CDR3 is TGTGCCAGCAGCCAGAGGGGACTAGCGGGAGCGGTACGAACAGATACGCAGTATTTT. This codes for CASSQRGLAGAVRTDTQYF.

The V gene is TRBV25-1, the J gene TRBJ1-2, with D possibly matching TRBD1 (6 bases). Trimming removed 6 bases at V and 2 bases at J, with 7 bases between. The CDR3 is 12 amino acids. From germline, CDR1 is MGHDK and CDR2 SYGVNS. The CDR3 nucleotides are TGTGCCAGCAGGAGGGGGAACTATGGCTACACCTTC. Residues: CASRRGNYGYTF.

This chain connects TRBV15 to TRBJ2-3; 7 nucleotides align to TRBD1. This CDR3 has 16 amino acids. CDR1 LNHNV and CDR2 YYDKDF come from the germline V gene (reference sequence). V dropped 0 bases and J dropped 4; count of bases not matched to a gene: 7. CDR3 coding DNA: TGTGCCACCAGCAGAGATGTCCCAGGGGGTCCAGATACGCAGTATTTT. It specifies CATSRDVPGGPDTQYF.

The CDR3 bases are TGTGCCAGCAGCATGGCCCTGTCTGGGGACAGTGAGCAGTTCTTC. Its translation is CASSMALSGDSEQFF. This chain links TRBV7-8 with TRBJ2-1, with 7 bases that match TRBD1. The CDR3 covers 15 residues. CDR1 is SGHVS, CDR2 FQNEAQ, per germline. Germline trimming cut 5 bases from V and 9 bases from J; bases unmatched to any gene: 13.

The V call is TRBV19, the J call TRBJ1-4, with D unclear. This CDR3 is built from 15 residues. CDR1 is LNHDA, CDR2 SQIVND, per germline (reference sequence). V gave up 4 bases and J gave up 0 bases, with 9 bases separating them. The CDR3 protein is CASSTQSATNEKLFF. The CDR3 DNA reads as TGTGCCAGTAGTACCCAGAGTGCAACTAATGAAAAACTGTTTTTT.

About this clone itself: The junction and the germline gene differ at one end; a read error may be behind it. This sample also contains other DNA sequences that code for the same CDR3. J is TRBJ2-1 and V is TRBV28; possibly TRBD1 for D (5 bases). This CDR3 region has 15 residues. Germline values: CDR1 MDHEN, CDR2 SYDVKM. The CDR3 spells CASSSQGGFYNEQFF. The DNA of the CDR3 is TGTGCCAGCAGTTCCCAGGGTGGGTTCTACAATGAACAGTTCTTC.

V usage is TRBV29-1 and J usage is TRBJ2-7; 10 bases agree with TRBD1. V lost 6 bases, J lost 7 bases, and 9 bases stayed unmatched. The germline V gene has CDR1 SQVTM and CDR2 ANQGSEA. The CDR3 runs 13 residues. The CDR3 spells CSVTDRGLGEQYF. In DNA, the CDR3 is TGCAGCGTCACAGACAGGGGGCTCGGAGAGCAGTACTTC.

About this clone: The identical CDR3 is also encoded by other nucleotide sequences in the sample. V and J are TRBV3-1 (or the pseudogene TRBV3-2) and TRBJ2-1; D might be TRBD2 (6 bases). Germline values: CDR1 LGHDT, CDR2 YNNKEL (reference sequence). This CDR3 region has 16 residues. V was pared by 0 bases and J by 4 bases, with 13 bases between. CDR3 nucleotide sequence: TGTGCCAGCAGCCAAGACGCGGGATTATTTTACAATGAGCAGTTCTTC. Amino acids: CASSQDAGLFYNEQFF.

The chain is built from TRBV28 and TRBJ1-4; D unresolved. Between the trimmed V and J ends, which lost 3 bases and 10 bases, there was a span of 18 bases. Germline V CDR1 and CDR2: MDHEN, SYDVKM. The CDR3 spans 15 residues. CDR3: CASSLAEGRSGKLFF. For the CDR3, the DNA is TGTGCCAGCAGTTTGGCAGAGGGAAGGAGCGGAAAACTGTTTTTT.

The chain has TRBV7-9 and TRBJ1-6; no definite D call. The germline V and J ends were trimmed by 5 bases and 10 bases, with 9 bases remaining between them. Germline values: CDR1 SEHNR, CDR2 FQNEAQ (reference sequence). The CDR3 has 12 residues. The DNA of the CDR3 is TGTGCCAGCAGCAAGGAAGGATCACCCCTCCACTTT. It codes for CASSKEGSPLHF.

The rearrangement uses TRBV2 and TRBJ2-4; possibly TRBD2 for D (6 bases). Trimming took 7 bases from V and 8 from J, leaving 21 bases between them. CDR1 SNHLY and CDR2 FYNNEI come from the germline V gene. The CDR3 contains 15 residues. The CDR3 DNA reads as TGTGCCAGCACCAGCGATTCGGGAGTTGGGGACATTCAGTACTTC. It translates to CASTSDSGVGDIQYF.

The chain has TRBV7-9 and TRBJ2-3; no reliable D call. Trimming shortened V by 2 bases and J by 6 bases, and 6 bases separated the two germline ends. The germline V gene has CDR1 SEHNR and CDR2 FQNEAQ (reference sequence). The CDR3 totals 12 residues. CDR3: CASSLMSDTQYF. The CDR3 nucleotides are TGTGCCAGCAGCTTAATGTCGGATACGCAGTATTTT.

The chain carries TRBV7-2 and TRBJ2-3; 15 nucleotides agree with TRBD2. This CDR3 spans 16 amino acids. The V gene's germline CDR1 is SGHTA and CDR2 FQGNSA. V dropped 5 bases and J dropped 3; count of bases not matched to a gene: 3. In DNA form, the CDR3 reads TGTGCCAGCAGCCCCGGGACTAGCGGGAGGACAGATACGCAGTATTTT. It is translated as CASSPGTSGRTDTQYF.

CDR3 residues: CASSKALGTVTSEAFF. The CDR3 region has the DNA TGTGCCAGCAGCAAAGCGCTTGGGACGGTAACGTCTGAAGCTTTCTTT. The chain combines TRBV21-1 with TRBJ1-1. TRBV21-1 is a pseudogene. CDR3 length: 16 residues.

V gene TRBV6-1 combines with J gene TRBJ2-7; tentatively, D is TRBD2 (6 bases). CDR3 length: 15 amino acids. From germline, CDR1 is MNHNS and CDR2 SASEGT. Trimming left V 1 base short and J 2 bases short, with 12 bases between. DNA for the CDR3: TGTGCCAGCAGTGAAGTTGCCGGGGGAGCCTACGAGCAGTACTTC. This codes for CASSEVAGGAYEQYF.

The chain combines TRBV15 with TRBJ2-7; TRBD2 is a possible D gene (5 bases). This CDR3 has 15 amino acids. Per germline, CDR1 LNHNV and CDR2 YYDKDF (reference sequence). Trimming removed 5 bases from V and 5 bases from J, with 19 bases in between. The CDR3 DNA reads TGTGCCACCAGCGCGTTTAGCGAGAGGGCCGACGAGCAGTACTTC. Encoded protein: CATSAFSERADEQYF. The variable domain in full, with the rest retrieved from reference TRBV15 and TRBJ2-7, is DAMVIQNPRYQVTQFGKPVTLSCSQTLNHNVMYWYQQKSSQAPKLLFHYYDKDFNNEADTPDNFQSRRPNTSFCFLDIRSPGLGDTAMYLCATSAFSERADEQYFGPGTRLTVT.

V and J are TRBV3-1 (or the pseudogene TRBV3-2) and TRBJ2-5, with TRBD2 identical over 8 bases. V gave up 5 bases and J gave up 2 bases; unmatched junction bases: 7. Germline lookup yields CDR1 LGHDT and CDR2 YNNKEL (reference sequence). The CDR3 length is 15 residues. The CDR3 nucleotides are TGTGCCAGCAGCAAACTAGCGGTCTATCAAGAGACCCAGTACTTC. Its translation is CASSKLAVYQETQYF.

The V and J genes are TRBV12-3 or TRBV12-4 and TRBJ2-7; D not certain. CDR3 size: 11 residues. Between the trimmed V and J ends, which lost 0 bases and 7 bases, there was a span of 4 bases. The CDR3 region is CASSLAGEQYF. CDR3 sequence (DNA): TGTGCCAGCAGTTTAGCGGGAGAGCAGTACTTC.

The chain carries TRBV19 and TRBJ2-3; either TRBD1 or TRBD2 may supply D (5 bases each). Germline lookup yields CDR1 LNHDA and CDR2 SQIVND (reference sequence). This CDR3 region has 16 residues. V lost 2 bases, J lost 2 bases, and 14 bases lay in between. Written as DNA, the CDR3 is TGTGCCAGTAGTATATCCTCGGGGCCTAACACAGATACGCAGTATTTT. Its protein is CASSISSGPNTDTQYF.

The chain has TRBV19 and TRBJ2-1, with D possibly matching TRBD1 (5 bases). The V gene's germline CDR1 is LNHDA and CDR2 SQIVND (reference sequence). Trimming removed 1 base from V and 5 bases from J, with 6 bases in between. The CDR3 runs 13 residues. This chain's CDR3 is CASSIGQNNEQFF. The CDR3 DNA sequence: TGTGCCAGTAGTATAGGACAGAACAATGAGCAGTTCTTC. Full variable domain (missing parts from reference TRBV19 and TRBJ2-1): DGGITQSPKYLFRKEGQNVTLSCEQNLNHDAMYWYRQDPGQGLRLIYYSQIVNDFQKGDIAEGYSVSREKKESFPLTVTSAQKNPTAFYLCASSIGQNNEQFFGPGTRLTVL.

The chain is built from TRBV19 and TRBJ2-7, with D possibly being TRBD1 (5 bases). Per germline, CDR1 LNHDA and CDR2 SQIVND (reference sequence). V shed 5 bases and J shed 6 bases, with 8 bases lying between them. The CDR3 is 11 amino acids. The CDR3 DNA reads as TGTGCCAGTAGTGGGGCAGCCGAGCAGTACTTC. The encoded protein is CASSGAAEQYF.

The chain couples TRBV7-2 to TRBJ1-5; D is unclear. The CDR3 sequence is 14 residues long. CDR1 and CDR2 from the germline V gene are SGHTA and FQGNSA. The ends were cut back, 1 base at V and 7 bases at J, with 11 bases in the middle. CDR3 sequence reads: CASSLGSFGQPQHF. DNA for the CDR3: TGTGCCAGCAGCTTAGGCTCTTTCGGGCAGCCCCAGCATTTT.

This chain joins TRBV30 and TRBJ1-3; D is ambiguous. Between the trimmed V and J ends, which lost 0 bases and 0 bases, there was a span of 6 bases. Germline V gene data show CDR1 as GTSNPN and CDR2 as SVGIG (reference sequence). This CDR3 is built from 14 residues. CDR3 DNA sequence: TGTGCCTGGAGTGTACGGTTCTCTGGAAACACCATATATTTT. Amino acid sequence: CAWSVRFSGNTIYF.

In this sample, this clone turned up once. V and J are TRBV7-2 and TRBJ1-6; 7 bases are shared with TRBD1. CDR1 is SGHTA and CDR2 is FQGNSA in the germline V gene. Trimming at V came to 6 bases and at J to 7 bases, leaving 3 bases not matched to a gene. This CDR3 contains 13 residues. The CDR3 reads CASSRTGNSPLHF. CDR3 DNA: TGTGCCAGCAGTCGGACAGGAAATTCACCCCTCCACTTT.

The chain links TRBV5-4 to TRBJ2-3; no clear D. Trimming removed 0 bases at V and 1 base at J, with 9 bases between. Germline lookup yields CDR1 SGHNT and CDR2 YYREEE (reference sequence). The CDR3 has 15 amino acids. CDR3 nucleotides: TGTGCCAGCAGCTTGGGGATCTTTGGCACAGATACGCAGTATTTT. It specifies CASSLGIFGTDTQYF.

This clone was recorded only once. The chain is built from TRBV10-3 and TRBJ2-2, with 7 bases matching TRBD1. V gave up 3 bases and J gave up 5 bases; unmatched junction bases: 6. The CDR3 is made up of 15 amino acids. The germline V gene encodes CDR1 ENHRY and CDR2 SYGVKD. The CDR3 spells CAISDRQGTTGELFF. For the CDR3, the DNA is TGTGCCATCAGTGATCGACAGGGAACGACCGGGGAGCTGTTTTTT.

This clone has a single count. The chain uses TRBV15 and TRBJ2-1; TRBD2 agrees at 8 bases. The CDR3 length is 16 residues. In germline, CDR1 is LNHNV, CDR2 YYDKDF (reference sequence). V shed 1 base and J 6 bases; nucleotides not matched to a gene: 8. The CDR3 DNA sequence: TGTGCCACCAGCAGAGGAAGGACTAGCCAGGTCAATGAGCAGTTCTTC. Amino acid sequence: CATSRGRTSQVNEQFF.

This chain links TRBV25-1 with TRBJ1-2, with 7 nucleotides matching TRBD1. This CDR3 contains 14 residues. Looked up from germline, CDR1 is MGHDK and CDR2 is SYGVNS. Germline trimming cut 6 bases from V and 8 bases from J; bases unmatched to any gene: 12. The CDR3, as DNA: TGTGCCAGCAGAAAGACAGGGCTTGATAGCGGCTACACCTTC. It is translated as CASRKTGLDSGYTF.

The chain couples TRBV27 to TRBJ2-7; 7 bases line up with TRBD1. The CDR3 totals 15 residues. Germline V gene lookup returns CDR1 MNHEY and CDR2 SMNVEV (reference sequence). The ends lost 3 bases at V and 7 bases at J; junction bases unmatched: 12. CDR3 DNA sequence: TGTGCCAGCAGTTTCGTGAGACAGGGTTTGAGGGAGCAGTACTTC. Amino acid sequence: CASSFVRQGLREQYF.